These T cell receptor beta chains were read from a single sample in a study of shared clonotypes between healthy human individuals. Libraries were prepared by immunoSEQ multiplex PCR; TCRdb keeps only in-frame clonotypes and omits some of them. The sample contains around 550,000 clones, 96% of which appear only once. The source material was naive CD4+ T cells sorted from blood. All receptors derive from a woman younger than 45 in good health. CDR3s include the opening cysteine and the closing phenylalanine or tryptophan.

TRBV18,TRBJ2-4,CASSPPASGSGRGKNIQYF
TRBV5-1,TRBJ1-2,CASSLYDGGADGYTF
TRBV6-1,TRBJ1-1,CASPSNRGQGTEAFF
TRBV19,TRBJ2-2,CASNRNPVGTGELFF
TRBV14,TRBJ2-7,CANGLPTGEQYF
TRBV2,TRBJ2-1,CASSGGVHEQFF
TRBV28,TRBJ1-1,CASRRGARNTEAFF
TRBV28,.,CASSQDGYEQYF
TRBV30,TRBJ2-2,CAWSVLAPNTGELFF
TRBV13,TRBJ1-1,CASSARPNTEAFF
TRBV2,TRBJ1-2,CASRLRTGLYGYTF
TRBV5-4,.,CASSGGLAPTYEQYF
TRBV6-5,TRBJ2-2,CASSYWSEGELFF
TRBV28,TRBJ2-1,CASSAGLAGLYNEQFF
TRBV5-1,TRBJ2-7,CASSLAGSYEQYF
TRBV7-9,TRBJ1-2,CASSSSTYGYTF
TRBV2,TRBJ2-1,CASSPRTSFPEQFF
TRBV5-8,TRBJ2-7,CASSHGAGTYEQYF
TRBV5-1,TRBJ2-7,CASKEGSAYEQYF
TRBV7-2,TRBJ2-7,CASSLTGLSYEQYF
TRBV10-3,TRBJ2-7,CAISRTGTITYEQYF
TRBV27,.,CASKITASGIHEQYF
TRBV29-1,TRBJ1-4,CSVGGAGEKLFF
TRBV6-1,TRBJ2-7,CASSEPGDKDYEQYF
TRBV6-5,TRBJ2-3,CASRIQGSSTDTQYF
TRBV2,TRBJ2-5,CASTGDQETQYF
TRBV6-5,TRBJ1-1,CASSRGRRGGVEAFF
TRBV28,TRBJ1-5,CASSYRDIPAPYSNQPQHF
TRBV28,TRBJ1-5,CASNPTGTGGNQPQHF
TRBV29-1,TRBJ2-7,CSAQTSGAYEQYF
TRBV7-9,TRBJ1-3,CASSRTALVNTIYF
TRBV2,TRBJ1-5,CASTLRGGDSNQPQHF
TRBV18,TRBJ1-1,CASSPGLLNTEAFF
TRBV30,TRBJ1-3,CAGQGAAGNTIYF
TRBV28,TRBJ2-1,CASSWDRTLGNEQFF
TRBV5-1,TRBJ2-1,CASSHLDRGPNEQFF
TRBV27,TRBJ2-6,CASRPLGANVLTF
TRBV11-1,TRBJ1-4,CAPKPARGEKLFF
TRBV19,TRBJ2-3,CASSSRTTSTDTQYF
TRBV5-1,TRBJ2-7,CASSLAVGTSVTRAPEQYF
TRBV28,TRBJ2-2,CASSGGLVMTGELFF
TRBV27,TRBJ2-7,CASSWLGQGVPYEQYF
TRBV6-5,TRBJ2-2,CASSYKLAGESGELFF
TRBV6-1,TRBJ2-1,CASSEGATYDEQFF
TRBV19,TRBJ2-1,CASSISPTGASYNEQFF
TRBV30,TRBJ2-7,CAWSYGTVYEQYF
TRBV11-2,TRBJ1-2,CASSHSGEDGYTF
TRBV19,TRBJ1-2,CASSPDGANYGYTF
TRBV4-1,TRBJ2-2,CASSQELAGGPWELFF
TRBV4-1,TRBJ2-1,CASSQGHAGGTYNEQFF
TRBV27,TRBJ2-7,CASSPRPGDRAHEQYF
TRBV19,TRBJ2-1,CASSIRVLAGGFNEQFF
TRBV5-4,TRBJ1-1,CASSLGTVRRAEAFF
TRBV28,TRBJ1-1,CASSFPGQGRTEAFF
TRBV30,TRBJ1-1,CACRDPYTEAFF
TRBV9,TRBJ2-1,CASSVEPRAETYNEQFF
TRBV4-2,TRBJ1-5,CASSQDGQGYNQPQHF